Included here is one TCR beta chain sequence, with context. Its antigen is not known. This sample was included in a study of Ad26.COV2.S vaccination and SARS-CoV-2 variants. Study as a whole: The vaccine Ad26.COV2.S was put into the muscle once, or twice with 56 days between.

The protocol was immunoSEQ multiplex PCR, while the TCRdb copy is restricted to in-frame clones and leaves out a portion. The sample records about 320,000 clones, 85% to 90% being singletons. Treatment described: 15 to 20 received Ad26.COV2.S at low or high dose, single or two shots; 5 received placebo; per-sample allocation not given. Specimen acquisition occurred on day 63 following the initial vaccine or placebo injection. General study results and limits: Post-vaccination breadth of spike-specific CD8+ and CD4+ T cell responses was reportedly substantial.

The CDR3 spans 15 residues. Germline V gives CDR1 LNHDA, CDR2 SQIVND (reference sequence). J was trimmed by 4 bases and V by 7 bases; bases with no gene match: 6. The receptor was derived from a person between 18 and 65 years old who received the Ad26.COV2.S COVID-19 vaccine or a placebo. This chain joins TRBV19 and TRBJ2-3, with 12 positions matching TRBD2. The specimen was peripheral blood, collected in a trial of Ad26.COV2.S vaccine versus placebo. The CDR3 bases are TGTGCCAGTACCCTACTAGCGGGAGGAGCAGATACGCAGTATTTT. Its protein is CASTLLAGGADTQYF.